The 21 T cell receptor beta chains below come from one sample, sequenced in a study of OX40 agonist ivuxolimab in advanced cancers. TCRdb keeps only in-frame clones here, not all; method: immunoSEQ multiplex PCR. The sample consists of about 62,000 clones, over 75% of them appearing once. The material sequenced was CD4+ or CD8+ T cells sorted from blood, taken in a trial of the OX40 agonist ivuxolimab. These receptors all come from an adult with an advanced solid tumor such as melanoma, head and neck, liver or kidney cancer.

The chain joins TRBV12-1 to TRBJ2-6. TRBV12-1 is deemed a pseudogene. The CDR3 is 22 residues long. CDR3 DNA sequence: TGTGCCAGCAGCTTACTTTACGCGGGGACAACCAATTCCTTCTCTGGGGCCAACGTCCTGACTTTC. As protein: CASSLLYAGTTNSFSGANVLTF.

CDR3 DNA sequence: TGTGCCCGGGGGTCCGGGCAGCCCCAGCATTTT. Protein sequence: CARGSGQPQHF. This chain links TRBV6-5 with TRBJ1-5; maybe TRBD1 (5 bases). Germline values: CDR1 MNHEY, CDR2 SVGAGI. The CDR3 consists of 11 residues. V was cut by 11 bases and J by 7 bases, with 12 bases left in between.

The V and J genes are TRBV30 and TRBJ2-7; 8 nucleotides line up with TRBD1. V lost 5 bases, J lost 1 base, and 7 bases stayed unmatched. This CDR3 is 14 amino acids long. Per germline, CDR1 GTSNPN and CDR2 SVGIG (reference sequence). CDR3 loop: CAWSGTGGSYEQYF. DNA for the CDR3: TGTGCCTGGTCCGGGACAGGCGGTTCCTACGAGCAGTACTTC.

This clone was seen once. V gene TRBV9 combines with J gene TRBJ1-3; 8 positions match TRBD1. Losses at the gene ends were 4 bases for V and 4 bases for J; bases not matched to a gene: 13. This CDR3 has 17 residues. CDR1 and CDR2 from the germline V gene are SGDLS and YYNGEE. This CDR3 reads CASSPWTGLASGNTIYF. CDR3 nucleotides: TGTGCCAGCAGCCCCTGGACAGGGTTGGCTAGCGGAAACACCATATATTTT. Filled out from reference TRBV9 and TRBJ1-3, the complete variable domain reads DSGVTQTPKHLITATGQRVTLRCSPRSGDLSVYWYQQSLDQGLQFLIQYYNGEERAKGNILERFSAQQFPDLHSELNLSSLELGDSALYFCASSPWTGLASGNTIYFGEGSWLTVV.

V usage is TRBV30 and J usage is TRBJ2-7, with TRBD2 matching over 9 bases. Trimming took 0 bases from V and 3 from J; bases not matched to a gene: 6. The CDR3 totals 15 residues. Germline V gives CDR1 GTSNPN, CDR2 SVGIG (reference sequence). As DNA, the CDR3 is TGTGCCTGGAGTGTACAAGCGGGGGGAAGCTACGAGCAGTACTTC. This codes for CAWSVQAGGSYEQYF.

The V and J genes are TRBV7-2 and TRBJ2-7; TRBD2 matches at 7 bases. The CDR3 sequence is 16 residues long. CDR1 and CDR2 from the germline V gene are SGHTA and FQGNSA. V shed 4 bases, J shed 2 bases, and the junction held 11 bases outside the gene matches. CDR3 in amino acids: CASSSVGTSATYEQYF. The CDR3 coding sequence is TGTGCCAGCAGCTCCGTCGGCACTAGCGCTACCTACGAGCAGTACTTC. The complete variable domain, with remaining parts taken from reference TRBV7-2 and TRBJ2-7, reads GAGVSQSPSNKVTEKGKDVELRCDPISGHTALYWYRQSLGQGLEFLIYFQGNSAPDKSGLPSDRFSAERTGGSVSTLTIQRTQQEDSAVYLCASSSVGTSATYEQYFGPGTRLTVT.

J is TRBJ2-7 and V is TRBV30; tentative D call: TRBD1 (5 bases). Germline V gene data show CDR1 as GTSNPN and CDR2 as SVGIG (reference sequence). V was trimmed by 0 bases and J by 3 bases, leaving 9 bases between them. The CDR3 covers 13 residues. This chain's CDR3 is CAWSVGQGYEQYF. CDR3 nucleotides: TGTGCCTGGAGTGTAGGGCAGGGCTACGAGCAGTACTTC.

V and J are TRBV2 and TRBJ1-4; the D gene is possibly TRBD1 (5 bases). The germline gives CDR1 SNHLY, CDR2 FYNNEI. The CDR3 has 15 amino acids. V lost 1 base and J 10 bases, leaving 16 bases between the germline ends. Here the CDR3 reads CASSEGGGTILKLFF. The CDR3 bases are TGTGCCAGCAGTGAAGGGGGGGGGACCATCTTAAAACTGTTTTTT.

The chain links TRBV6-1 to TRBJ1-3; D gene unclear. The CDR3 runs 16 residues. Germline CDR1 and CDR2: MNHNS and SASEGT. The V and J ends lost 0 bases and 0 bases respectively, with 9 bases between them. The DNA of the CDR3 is TGTGCCAGCAGTGAAGCTCGAGGGAGCTCTGGAAACACCATATATTTT. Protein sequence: CASSEARGSSGNTIYF.

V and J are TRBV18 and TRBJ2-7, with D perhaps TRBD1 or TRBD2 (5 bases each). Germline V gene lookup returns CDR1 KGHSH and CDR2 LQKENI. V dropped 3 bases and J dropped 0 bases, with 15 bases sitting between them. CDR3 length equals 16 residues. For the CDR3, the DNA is TGTGCCAGCTCACCCGGAACGGGACGCAGCTCCTACGAGCAGTACTTC. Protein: CASSPGTGRSSYEQYF.

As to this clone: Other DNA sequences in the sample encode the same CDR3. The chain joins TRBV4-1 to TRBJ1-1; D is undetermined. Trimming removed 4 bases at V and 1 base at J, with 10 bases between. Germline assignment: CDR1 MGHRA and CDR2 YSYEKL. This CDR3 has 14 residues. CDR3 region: CASSRPRANTEAFF. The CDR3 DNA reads TGCGCCAGCAGCCGACCCAGAGCGAACACTGAAGCTTTCTTT.

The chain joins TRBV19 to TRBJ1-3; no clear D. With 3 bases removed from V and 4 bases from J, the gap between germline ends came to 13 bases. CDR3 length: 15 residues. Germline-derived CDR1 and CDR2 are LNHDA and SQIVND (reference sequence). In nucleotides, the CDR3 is TGTGCCAGTAGTATCCAACGAACGGAGGGAAACACCATATATTTT. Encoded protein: CASSIQRTEGNTIYF.

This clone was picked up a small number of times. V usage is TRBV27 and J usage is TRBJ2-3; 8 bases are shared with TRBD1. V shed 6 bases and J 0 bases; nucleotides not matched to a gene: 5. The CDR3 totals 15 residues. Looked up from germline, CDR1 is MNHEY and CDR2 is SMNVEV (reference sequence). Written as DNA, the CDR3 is TGTGCCAGCAGAACAGGGGGACAAAGCACAGATACGCAGTATTTT. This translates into CASRTGGQSTDTQYF.

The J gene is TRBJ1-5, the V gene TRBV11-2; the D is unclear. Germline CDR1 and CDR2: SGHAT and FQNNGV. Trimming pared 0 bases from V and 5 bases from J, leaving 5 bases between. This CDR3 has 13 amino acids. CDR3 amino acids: CASSLDPYQPQHF. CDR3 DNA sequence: TGTGCCAGCAGCTTAGACCCTTATCAGCCCCAGCATTTT.

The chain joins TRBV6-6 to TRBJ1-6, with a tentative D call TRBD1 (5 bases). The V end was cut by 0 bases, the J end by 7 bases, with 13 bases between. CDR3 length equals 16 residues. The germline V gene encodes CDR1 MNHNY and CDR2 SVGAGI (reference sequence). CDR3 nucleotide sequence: TGTGCCAGCAGTTACTCGTCGGGGCCTCGGAATTCACCCCTCCACTTT. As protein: CASSYSSGPRNSPLHF.

Here the CDR3 reads CSAIRGNTIYF. The CDR3 DNA sequence: TGCAGTGCGATCCGAGGAAACACCATATATTTT. The genes are TRBV20-1 and TRBJ1-3; D is unresolved. V dropped 6 bases and J dropped 4 bases, with 7 bases sitting between them. The germline V gene has CDR1 DFQATT and CDR2 SNEGSKA (reference sequence). The CDR3 covers 11 residues.

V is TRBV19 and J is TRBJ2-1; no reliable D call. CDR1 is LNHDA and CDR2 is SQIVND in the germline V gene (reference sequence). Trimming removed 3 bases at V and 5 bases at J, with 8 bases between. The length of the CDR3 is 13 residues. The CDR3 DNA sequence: TGTGCCAGTAGTATTACGGCCGACAATGAGCAGTTCTTC. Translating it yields CASSITADNEQFF.

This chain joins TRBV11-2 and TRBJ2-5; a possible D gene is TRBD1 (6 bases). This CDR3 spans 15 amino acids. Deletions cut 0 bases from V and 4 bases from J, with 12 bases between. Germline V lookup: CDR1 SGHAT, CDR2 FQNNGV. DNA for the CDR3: TGTGCCAGCAGCTTAGATATTCAGGGGCTAGAGACCCAGTACTTC. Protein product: CASSLDIQGLETQYF.

Here the CDR3 reads CASSLGSGTGGYEQYF. The CDR3 nucleotides read TGTGCCAGCAGCTTAGGGTCTGGGACAGGGGGCTACGAGCAGTACTTC. The rearrangement links TRBV7-2 to TRBJ2-7, with 11 bases matching TRBD1. Germline CDR1 reads SGHTA; CDR2 reads FQGNSA. The CDR3 has 16 residues. Trimming removed 1 base from V and 3 bases from J; junction bases left unmatched: 5.

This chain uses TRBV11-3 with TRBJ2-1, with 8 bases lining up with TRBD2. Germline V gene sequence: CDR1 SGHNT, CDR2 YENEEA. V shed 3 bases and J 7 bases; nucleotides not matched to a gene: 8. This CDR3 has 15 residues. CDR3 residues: CASSFGLAVRNEQFF. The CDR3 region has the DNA TGTGCCAGCAGCTTCGGACTAGCCGTAAGGAATGAGCAGTTCTTC. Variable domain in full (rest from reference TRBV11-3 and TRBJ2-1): EAGVVQSPRYKIIEKKQPVAFWCNPISGHNTLYWYLQNLGQGPELLIRYENEEAVDDSQLPKDRFSAERLKGVDSTLKIQPAELGDSAVYLCASSFGLAVRNEQFFGPGTRLTVL.

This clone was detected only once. The CDR3 DNA follows: TGTGCCACCAGCAGAGATCGACAGGGCGGACATACGCAGTATTTT. This gives the protein CATSRDRQGGHTQYF. The gene calls are TRBV15 and TRBJ2-3; 7 bases align to TRBD1. V trimming: 0 bases; J trimming: 7 bases; junction bases outside the gene matches: 7. The CDR3 sequence is 15 residues long. Germline V lookup: CDR1 LNHNV, CDR2 YYDKDF (reference sequence). Full variable domain (outside the CDR3, taken from reference TRBV15 and TRBJ2-3): DAMVIQNPRYQVTQFGKPVTLSCSQTLNHNVMYWYQQKSSQAPKLLFHYYDKDFNNEADTPDNFQSRRPNTSFCFLDIRSPGLGDTAMYLCATSRDRQGGHTQYFGPGTRLTVL.